The clone carrying this T cell receptor beta chain was recorded only once. Its matching antigen is unknown. The sample belongs to a study of shared clonotypes between healthy human individuals. Study outcomes and limitations: Non-shared clonotypes showed lower generation probabilities than clonotypes common to all four donors. Memory subsets generally showed lower estimated richness than naive subsets.

With 4 bases removed from V and 0 bases from J, the gap between germline ends came to 13 bases. Germline-derived CDR1 and CDR2 are LNHDA and SQIVND (reference sequence). The CDR3 runs 15 residues. Measured with immunoSEQ multiplex PCR; TCRdb has only the in-frame clones, and not every one. This sample carries around 550,000 clones, roughly 96% of them seen once, and the ten largest clones take approximately 0.12%. Naive CD8 isolation took CD45RO-negative cells positively selected for CCR7 and excluded terminally differentiated effector memory CD45RA+ cells. The chain uses TRBV19 and TRBJ2-7, with D unclear. The sample comprised naive CD8+ T cells sorted from blood. This sequence was found in a woman younger than 45 in good health. CDR3 DNA sequence: TGTGCCAGTAGTACCCGACCCACCCTCTCCTACGAGCAGTACTTC. It specifies CASSTRPTLSYEQYF.